The 17 T cell receptor beta chains below come from one sample, sequenced in a study of blood T cell repertoires in COVID-19. Here immunoSEQ multiplex PCR was the method, and the copy in TCRdb shows in-frame clones only, minus some. The sample has 5,500 to 8,000 clones, 89% seen once. The sample consisted of peripheral blood. The receptors were gathered from a human donor in a cohort sampled during active COVID-19. The donor label of this sample is uncertain.

DNA of the CDR3: TGTGCCAGCAGCGACGCCCGGACAGACTATGGCTACACCTTC. This encodes CASSDARTDYGYTF. The rearrangement joins TRBV9 to TRBJ1-2; D may be TRBD1 (6 bases). The CDR3 is made up of 14 amino acids. With 3 bases removed from V and 3 bases from J, the gap between germline ends came to 12 bases. Germline V CDR1 and CDR2: SGDLS, YYNGEE. Full variable domain (rest looked up from reference TRBV9 and TRBJ1-2): DSGVTQTPKHLITATGQRVTLRCSPRSGDLSVYWYQQSLDQGLQFLIQYYNGEERAKGNILERFSAQQFPDLHSELNLSSLELGDSALYFCASSDARTDYGYTFGSGTRLTVV.

The rearrangement uses TRBV29-1 and TRBJ1-5; D uncertain. This CDR3 has 14 residues. Trimming shortened V by 3 bases and J by 2 bases, and 11 bases separated the two germline ends. The germline V gene encodes CDR1 SQVTM and CDR2 ANQGSEA. This CDR3 is CSVEVGIGNQPQHF. The CDR3 nucleotides read TGCAGCGTTGAGGTCGGGATCGGCAATCAGCCCCAGCATTTT.

The V call is TRBV5-1, the J call TRBJ2-6; possible D gene TRBD1, 5 bases. The germline V gene encodes CDR1 SGHRS and CDR2 YFSETQ. This CDR3 has 18 residues. V was trimmed by 3 bases and J by 0 bases, leaving 16 bases between them. The CDR3 region is CASSWGPGPLSGANVLTF. The CDR3 nucleotides are TGCGCCAGCAGCTGGGGCCCGGGCCCTCTCTCTGGGGCCAACGTCCTGACTTTC.

The chain joins TRBV7-9 to TRBJ1-1, with 7 bases fitting TRBD1. Germline CDR1 SEHNR, CDR2 FQNEAQ (reference sequence). V shed 2 bases, J shed 5 bases, and the junction held 2 bases outside the gene matches. This CDR3 region has 13 residues. CDR3 DNA: TGTGCCAGCAGCTTATCAGGGGGTACTGAAGCTTTCTTT. As protein: CASSLSGGTEAFF.

CDR3 in amino acids: CASSPKQGTYEQYF. DNA for the CDR3: TGTGCCAGCAGCCCTAAGCAGGGTACCTACGAGCAGTACTTC. The chain joins TRBV5-4 to TRBJ2-7, with D possibly matching TRBD1 (5 bases). The length of the CDR3 is 14 residues. In germline, CDR1 is SGHNT, CDR2 YYREEE (reference sequence). V was trimmed by 4 bases and J by 2 bases, leaving 13 bases between them.

This chain links TRBV2 with TRBJ2-2; the D gene is possibly TRBD2 (6 bases). Looked up from germline, CDR1 is SNHLY and CDR2 is FYNNEI. With 3 bases removed from V and 0 bases from J, the gap between germline ends came to 14 bases. The CDR3 is made up of 17 amino acids. DNA for the CDR3: TGTGCCAGCAGTGAGAGTTGGCTAGCGTCGAACACCGGGGAGCTGTTTTTT. It encodes CASSESWLASNTGELFF.

The V gene is TRBV29-1, the J gene TRBJ2-5; 11 bases map to TRBD2. The germline CDR1 and CDR2 sequences are SQVTM and ANQGSEA. This CDR3 has 13 amino acids. V shed 5 bases and J 4 bases; nucleotides not matched to a gene: 3. The CDR3 coding sequence is TGCAGCGTTAGTAGCGGGGGGGGAGAGACCCAGTACTTC. This gives the protein CSVSSGGGETQYF.

This chain joins TRBV28 and TRBJ2-2, with a possible D match to TRBD2 (6 bases). This CDR3 has 16 amino acids. Trimming stripped 5 bases from V and 4 bases from J, with 17 bases between. CDR1 is MDHEN and CDR2 is SYDVKM in the germline V gene. CDR3 bases: TGTGCCAGCAGTCCGAATAGCGGAGGGTTCACCGGGGAGCTGTTTTTT. This codes for CASSPNSGGFTGELFF.

The chain couples TRBV6-1 to TRBJ2-5; 10 nucleotides align to TRBD1. From germline, CDR1 is MNHNS and CDR2 SASEGT. The CDR3 is 16 amino acids. The trim removed 3 bases at V and 4 bases at J, leaving 8 bases unmatched. The CDR3, as DNA: TGTGCCAGCAGTGATTCTTCCGGACAGGGGGGAGAGACCCAGTACTTC. This gives the protein CASSDSSGQGGETQYF.

The chain has TRBV6-1 and TRBJ2-5; the D gene is possibly TRBD1 (6 bases). CDR1 and CDR2 from the germline V gene are MNHNS and SASEGT. The CDR3 sequence is 14 residues long. The ends were cut back, 1 base at V and 1 base at J, with 7 bases in the middle. The CDR3 nucleotides read TGTGCCAGCAGTGAAGTGGACAGCCAAGAGACCCAGTACTTC. It codes for CASSEVDSQETQYF.

The chain uses TRBV5-8 and TRBJ2-4; 8 bases are shared with TRBD1. In germline, CDR1 is SGHTS, CDR2 YDEGEE. The junction had 8 bases not matched to a gene; V was cut back by 3 bases and J by 0 bases. CDR3 length: 17 residues. CDR3 nucleotide sequence: TGTGCCAGCAGCTCACCACAGGGGGTACTAGCCAAAAACATTCAGTACTTC. It encodes CASSSPQGVLAKNIQYF.

V usage is TRBV19 and J usage is TRBJ2-6, with 7 positions matching TRBD1. The V gene's germline CDR1 is LNHDA and CDR2 SQIVND (reference sequence). The ends lost 5 bases at V and 0 bases at J; junction bases unmatched: 4. The CDR3 spans 16 residues. CDR3 nucleotide sequence: TGTGCCAGTAGTTGGCAGGGGGTCTCTGGGGCCAACGTCCTGACTTTC. The encoded protein is CASSWQGVSGANVLTF. Full variable domain (missing parts from reference TRBV19 and TRBJ2-6): DGGITQSPKYLFRKEGQNVTLSCEQNLNHDAMYWYRQDPGQGLRLIYYSQIVNDFQKGDIAEGYSVSREKKESFPLTVTSAQKNPTAFYLCASSWQGVSGANVLTFGAGSRLTVL.

The gene calls are TRBV5-1 and TRBJ2-7; 9 bases agree with TRBD1. This CDR3 has 13 residues. V lost 4 bases, J lost 6 bases, and 5 bases stayed unmatched. Germline CDR1 SGHRS, CDR2 YFSETQ. DNA for the CDR3: TGCGCCAGCAGCGGACAGGGGCGGGGCGAGCAGTACTTC. Protein: CASSGQGRGEQYF.

This clone has a handful of counts. The V and J genes are TRBV2 and TRBJ1-2, with 9 bases fitting TRBD1. Trimming removed 4 bases from V and 8 bases from J; junction bases left unmatched: 8. Germline loops: CDR1 SNHLY, CDR2 FYNNEI. There are 14 residues in the CDR3. The CDR3 bases are TGTGCCAGCAGTGCCCTGGGACAGGGCCAGGGCTACACCTTC. It translates to CASSALGQGQGYTF.

This clone was detected only once. V gene TRBV4-1 combines with J gene TRBJ1-1, with 8 bases aligning to TRBD1. Germline V gene sequence: CDR1 MGHRA, CDR2 YSYEKL. The CDR3 sequence is 17 residues long. After removal of 2 bases from V and 4 bases from J, the junction contained 12 bases not matched to a gene. The CDR3 coding sequence is TGCGCCAGCAGCCAACCCCGGGACAGGCAAAAAAGCACTGAAGCTTTCTTT. Translating it yields CASSQPRDRQKSTEAFF.

The chain uses TRBV5-1 and TRBJ1-5; a weak D match, TRBD1 (6 bases). This CDR3 comprises 18 residues. V lost 5 bases, J lost 4 bases, and 25 bases lay in between. Per the germline V gene, CDR1 is SGHRS and CDR2 is YFSETQ. DNA of the CDR3: TGCGCCAGCAGTTTTTTACACAGGACAGTCCACTTGAATCAGCCCCAGCATTTT. Amino acids: CASSFLHRTVHLNQPQHF.

This chain connects TRBV3-1 (or the pseudogene TRBV3-2) to TRBJ1-1; 9 bases are a match to TRBD1. Trimming removed 6 bases from V and 8 bases from J; junction bases left unmatched: 4. CDR1 LGHDT and CDR2 YNNKEL come from the germline V gene (reference sequence). The CDR3 sequence is 12 residues long. In DNA form, the CDR3 reads TGTGCCAGCAGTCACAGGGGGCGGGAAGCTTTCTTT. Translated, it gives CASSHRGREAFF.